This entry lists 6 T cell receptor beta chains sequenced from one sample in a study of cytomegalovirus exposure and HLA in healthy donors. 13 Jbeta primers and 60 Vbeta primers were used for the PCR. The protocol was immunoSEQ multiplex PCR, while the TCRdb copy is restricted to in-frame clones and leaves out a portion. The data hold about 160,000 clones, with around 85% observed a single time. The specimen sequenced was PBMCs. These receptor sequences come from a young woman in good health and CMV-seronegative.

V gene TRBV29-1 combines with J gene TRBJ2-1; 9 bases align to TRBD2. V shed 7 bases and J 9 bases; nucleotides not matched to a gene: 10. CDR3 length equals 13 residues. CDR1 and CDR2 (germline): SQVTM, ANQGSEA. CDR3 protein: CSAGGLAVSEQFF. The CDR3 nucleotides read TGCAGCGCCGGGGGACTAGCTGTCAGTGAGCAGTTCTTC.

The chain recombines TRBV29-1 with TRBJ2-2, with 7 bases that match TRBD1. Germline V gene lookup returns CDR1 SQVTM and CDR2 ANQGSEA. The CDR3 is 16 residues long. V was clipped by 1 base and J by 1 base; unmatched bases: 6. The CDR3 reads CSVEGRRGRNTGELFF. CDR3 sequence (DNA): TGCAGCGTTGAAGGCCGCAGGGGGAGGAACACCGGGGAGCTGTTTTTT.

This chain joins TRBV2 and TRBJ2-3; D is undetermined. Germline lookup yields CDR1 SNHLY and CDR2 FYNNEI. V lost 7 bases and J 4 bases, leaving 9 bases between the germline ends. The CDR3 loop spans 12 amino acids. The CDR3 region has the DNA TGTGCCAGCAAAGGAGTTCCAGATACGCAGTATTTT. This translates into CASKGVPDTQYF.

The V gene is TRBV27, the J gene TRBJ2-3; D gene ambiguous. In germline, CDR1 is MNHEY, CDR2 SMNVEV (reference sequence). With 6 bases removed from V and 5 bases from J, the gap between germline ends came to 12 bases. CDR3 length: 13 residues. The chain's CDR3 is CASSPSARDTQYF. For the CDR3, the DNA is TGTGCCAGCAGCCCCAGTGCCCGAGATACGCAGTATTTT.

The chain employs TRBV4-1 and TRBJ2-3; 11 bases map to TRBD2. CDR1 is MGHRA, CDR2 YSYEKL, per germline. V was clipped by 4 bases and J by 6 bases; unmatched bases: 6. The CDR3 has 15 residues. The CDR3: CASSLLAGGADTQYF. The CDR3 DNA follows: TGCGCCAGCAGCCTCTTAGCGGGGGGGGCTGATACGCAGTATTTT.

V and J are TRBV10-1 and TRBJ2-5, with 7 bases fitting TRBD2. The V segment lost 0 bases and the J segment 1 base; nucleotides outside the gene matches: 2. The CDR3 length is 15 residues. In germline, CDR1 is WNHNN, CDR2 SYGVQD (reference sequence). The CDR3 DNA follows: TGCGCCAGCAGTGAGTCGGGGGGGGGCCAAGAGACCCAGTACTTC. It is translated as CASSESGGGQETQYF.